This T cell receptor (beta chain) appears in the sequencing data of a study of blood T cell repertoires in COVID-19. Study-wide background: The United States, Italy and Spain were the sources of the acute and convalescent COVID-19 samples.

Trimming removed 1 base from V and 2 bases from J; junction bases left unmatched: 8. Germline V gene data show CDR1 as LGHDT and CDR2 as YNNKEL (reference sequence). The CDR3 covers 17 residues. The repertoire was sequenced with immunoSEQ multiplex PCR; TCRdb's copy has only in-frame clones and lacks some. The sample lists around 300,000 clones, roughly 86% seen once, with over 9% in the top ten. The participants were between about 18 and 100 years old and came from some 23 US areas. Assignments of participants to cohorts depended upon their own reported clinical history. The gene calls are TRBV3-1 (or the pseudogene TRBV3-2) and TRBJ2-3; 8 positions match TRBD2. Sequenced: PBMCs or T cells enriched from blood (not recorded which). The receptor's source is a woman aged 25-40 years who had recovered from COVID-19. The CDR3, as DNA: TGTGCCAGCAGCCAAGTAGAGCTAGCGGGTTACACAGATACGCAGTATTTT. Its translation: CASSQVELAGYTDTQYF.